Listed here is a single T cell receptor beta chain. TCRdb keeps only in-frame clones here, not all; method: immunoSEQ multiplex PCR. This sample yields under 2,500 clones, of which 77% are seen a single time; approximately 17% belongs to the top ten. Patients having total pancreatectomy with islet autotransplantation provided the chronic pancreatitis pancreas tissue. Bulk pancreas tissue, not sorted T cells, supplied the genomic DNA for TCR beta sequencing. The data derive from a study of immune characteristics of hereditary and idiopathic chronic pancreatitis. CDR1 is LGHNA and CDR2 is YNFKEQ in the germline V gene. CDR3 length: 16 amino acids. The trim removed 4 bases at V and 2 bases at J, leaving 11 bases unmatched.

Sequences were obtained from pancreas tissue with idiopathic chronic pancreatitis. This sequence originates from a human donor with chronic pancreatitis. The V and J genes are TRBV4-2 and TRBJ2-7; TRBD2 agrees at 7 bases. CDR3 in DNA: TGTGCCAGCAGCCTCGGGGGAGGGGACGCCGCCTACGAGCAGTACTTC. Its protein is CASSLGGGDAAYEQYF.